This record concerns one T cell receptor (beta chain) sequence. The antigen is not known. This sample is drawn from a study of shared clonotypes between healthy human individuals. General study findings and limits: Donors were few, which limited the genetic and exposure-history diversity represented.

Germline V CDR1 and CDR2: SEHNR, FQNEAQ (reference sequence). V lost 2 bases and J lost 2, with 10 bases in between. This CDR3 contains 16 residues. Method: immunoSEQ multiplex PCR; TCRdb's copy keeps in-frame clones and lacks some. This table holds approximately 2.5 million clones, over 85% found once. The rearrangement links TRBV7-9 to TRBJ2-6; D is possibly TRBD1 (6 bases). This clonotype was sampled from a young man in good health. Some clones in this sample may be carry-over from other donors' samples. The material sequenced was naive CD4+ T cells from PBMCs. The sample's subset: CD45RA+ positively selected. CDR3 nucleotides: TGTGCCAGCAGCTTATTACAGGGTGCTGGGGCCAACGTCCTGACTTTC. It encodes CASSLLQGAGANVLTF.